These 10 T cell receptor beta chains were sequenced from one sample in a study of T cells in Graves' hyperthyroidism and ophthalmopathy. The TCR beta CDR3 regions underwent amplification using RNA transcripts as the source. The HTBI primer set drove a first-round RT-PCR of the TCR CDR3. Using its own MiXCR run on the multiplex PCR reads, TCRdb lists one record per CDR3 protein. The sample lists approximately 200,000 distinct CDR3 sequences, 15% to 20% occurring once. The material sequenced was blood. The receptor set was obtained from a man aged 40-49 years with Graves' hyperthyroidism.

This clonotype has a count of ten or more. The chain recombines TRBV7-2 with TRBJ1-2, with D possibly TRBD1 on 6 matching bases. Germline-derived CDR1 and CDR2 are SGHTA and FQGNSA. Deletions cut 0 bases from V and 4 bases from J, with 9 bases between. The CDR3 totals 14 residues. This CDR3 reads CASSLAGGPYGYTF. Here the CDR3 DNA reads TGTGCCAGCAGCTTAGCGGGGGGGCCCTATGGCTACACCTTC.

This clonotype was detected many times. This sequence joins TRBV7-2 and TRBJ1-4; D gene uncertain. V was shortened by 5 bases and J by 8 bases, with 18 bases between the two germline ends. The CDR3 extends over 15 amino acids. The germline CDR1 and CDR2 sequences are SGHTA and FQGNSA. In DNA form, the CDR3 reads TGTGCCAGCAGCCTCACAAGGGAAGCGAGGGAAAAACTGTTTTTT. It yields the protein CASSLTREAREKLFF.

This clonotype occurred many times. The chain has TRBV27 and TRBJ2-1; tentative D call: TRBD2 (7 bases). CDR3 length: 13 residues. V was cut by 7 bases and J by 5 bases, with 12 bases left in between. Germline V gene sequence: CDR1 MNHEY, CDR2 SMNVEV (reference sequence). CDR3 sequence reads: CASKGGVNNEQFF. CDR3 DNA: TGTGCCAGCAAGGGGGGGGTTAACAATGAGCAGTTCTTC.

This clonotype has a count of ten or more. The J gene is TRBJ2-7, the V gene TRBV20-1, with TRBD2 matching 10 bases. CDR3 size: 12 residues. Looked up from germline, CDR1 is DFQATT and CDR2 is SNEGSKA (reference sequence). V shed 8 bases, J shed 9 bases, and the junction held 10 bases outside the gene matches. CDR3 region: CSSSSGGVGQYF. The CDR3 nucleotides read TGCAGTTCATCTAGCGGGGGTGTCGGGCAGTACTTC.

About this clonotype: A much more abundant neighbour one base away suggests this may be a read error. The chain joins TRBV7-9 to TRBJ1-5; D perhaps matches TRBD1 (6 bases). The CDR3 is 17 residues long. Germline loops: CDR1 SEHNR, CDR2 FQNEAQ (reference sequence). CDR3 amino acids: CASSSSLTGYSNRPQHF. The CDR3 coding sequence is TGTGCCAGCAGCTCTTCCCTGACAGGCTATAGCAATCGGCCCCAGCATTTT.

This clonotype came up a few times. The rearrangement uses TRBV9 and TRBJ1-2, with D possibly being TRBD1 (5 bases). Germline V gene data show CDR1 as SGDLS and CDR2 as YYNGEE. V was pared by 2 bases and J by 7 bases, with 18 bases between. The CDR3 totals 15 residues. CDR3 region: CASSVDSSGWGGYTF. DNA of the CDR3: TGTGCCAGCAGCGTTGACAGTTCTGGTTGGGGTGGCTACACCTTC.

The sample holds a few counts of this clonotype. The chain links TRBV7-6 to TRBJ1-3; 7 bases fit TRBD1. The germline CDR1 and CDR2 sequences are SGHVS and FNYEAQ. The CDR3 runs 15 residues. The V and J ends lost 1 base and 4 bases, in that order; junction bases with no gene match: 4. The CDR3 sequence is CASSLDRGPGNTIYF. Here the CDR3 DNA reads TGTGCCAGCAGCTTAGACAGGGGTCCCGGAAACACCATATATTTT.

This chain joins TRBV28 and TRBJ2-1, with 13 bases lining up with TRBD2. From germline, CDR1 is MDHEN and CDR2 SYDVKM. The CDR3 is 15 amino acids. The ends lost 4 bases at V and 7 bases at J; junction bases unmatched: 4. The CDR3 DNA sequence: TGTGCCAGCAGTTCACTAGCGGGGGGGCAGAATGAGCAGTTCTTC. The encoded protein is CASSSLAGGQNEQFF.

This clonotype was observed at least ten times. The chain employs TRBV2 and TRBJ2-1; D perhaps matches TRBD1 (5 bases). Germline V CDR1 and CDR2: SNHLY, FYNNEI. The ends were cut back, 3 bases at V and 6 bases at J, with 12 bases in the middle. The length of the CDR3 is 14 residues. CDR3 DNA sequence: TGTGCCAGCAGTGACCGGACATATGGCAATGAGCAGTTCTTC. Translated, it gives CASSDRTYGNEQFF.

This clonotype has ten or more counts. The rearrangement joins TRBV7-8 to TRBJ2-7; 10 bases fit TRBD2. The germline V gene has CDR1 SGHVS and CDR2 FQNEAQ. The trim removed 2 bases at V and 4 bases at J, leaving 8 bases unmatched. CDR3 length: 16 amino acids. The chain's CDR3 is CASSLNSGGALYEQYF. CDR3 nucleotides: TGTGCCAGCAGCTTAAACAGCGGGGGGGCGTTATACGAGCAGTACTTC.